The present entry profiles one T cell receptor beta chain with its context. In the authors' methods: Cell counts per sample came from amplifying reference gene primers. The method was immunoSEQ multiplex PCR; TCRdb's version includes in-frame clones alone and lacks a portion of them. Clonal size and the V and J genes are those of that table, whereas D and trimming came from the DNA. The profile shows about 250,000 clones, around 83% of them singletons. This specimen comes from a study of blood T cell repertoires in COVID-19. Study details: Sites across the United States, Italy and Spain contributed samples from acute and convalescent COVID-19. The analysed material was cDNA or gDNA that came from T cells, B-cell-depleted T cells, or PBMCs.

CDR3 length: 14 residues. V lost 4 bases, J lost 7 bases, and 5 bases stayed unmatched. Per the germline V gene, CDR1 is KGHDR and CDR2 is SFDVKD. The sample taken for sequencing was peripheral blood. The TCR was taken from a man at least 80 years old with acute or convalescent COVID-19. V is TRBV24-1 and J is TRBJ1-4, with 7 bases matching TRBD1. The CDR3 sequence: CATSEGTVSEKLFF. The CDR3 region has the DNA TGTGCCACCAGTGAAGGGACAGTGAGTGAAAAACTGTTTTTT.